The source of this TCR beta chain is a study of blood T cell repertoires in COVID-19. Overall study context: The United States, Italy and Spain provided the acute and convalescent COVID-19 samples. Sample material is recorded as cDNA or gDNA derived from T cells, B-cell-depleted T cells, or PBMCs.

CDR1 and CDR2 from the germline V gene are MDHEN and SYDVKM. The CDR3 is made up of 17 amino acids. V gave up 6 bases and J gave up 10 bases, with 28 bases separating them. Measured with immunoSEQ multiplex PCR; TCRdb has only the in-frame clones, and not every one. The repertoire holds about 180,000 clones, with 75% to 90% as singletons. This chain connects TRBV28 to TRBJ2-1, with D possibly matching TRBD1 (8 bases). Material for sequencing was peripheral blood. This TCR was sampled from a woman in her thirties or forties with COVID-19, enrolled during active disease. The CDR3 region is CASSYLTGGRGQREQFF. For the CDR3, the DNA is TGTGCCAGCAGCTACCTTACGGGGGGCAGGGGGCAAAGGGAGCAGTTCTTC.